A single sample is the source of the 2 T cell receptor beta chains below, sequenced in a study of T cell responses to AZD1222 COVID-19 vaccine. Clones were read by immunoSEQ multiplex PCR, and TCRdb kept only the in-frame ones, dropping some. The sample records 95,000 to 100,000 clones, roughly 92% being singletons. The specimen comprised peripheral blood, sampled on day 0 of AZD1222 vaccination. These receptors were taken from an adult in good health.

The rearrangement links TRBV7-3 to TRBJ2-7, with TRBD1 matching 8 bases. The CDR3 contains 17 residues. CDR1 is SGHTA, CDR2 FQGTGA, per germline. The J segment lost 6 bases and the V segment lost 5 bases, leaving 18 bases of the junction unmatched. This CDR3 is CASSPRTGRNYHCEQYF. CDR3 DNA sequence: TGTGCCAGCAGCCCCAGGACAGGGAGGAACTATCACTGCGAGCAGTACTTC.

The rearrangement uses TRBV18 and TRBJ2-7; perhaps TRBD1 as D (6 bases). The CDR3 consists of 15 residues. Trimming took off 3 bases at V and 0 bases at J, with 12 bases between the two ends. The germline V gene encodes CDR1 KGHSH and CDR2 LQKENI. The CDR3 sequence: CASSPMTGFSYEQYF. The CDR3 coding sequence is TGTGCCAGCTCACCCATGACAGGTTTCTCCTACGAGCAGTACTTC.